This is a list of T cell receptor beta chains from one sample in a study of Graves' ophthalmopathy and Graves' hyperthyroidism. Each CDR3 protein is one row after TCRdb ran MiXCR on the multiplex PCR reads. The sample lists about 220,000 distinct CDR3 sequences, around a fifth occurring once. Material for sequencing was peripheral blood. These receptors all come from a woman aged 45-60 years with Graves' ophthalmopathy. Both conserved end residues are part of each CDR3. A D gene is named only where the DNA matches it firmly. Size tells how often a clone was seen (once, few, many) or the class of an expanded clone, and some rows leave it out.

v_call,j_call,clone_size,d_call,cdr3_aa,cdr3_nt
TRBV24-1,TRBJ2-7,many,-,CATSDTGRNYEQYF,TGTGCCACCAGTGACACGGGACGGAACTACGAGCAGTACTTC
TRBV20-1,TRBJ2-7,few,-,CSASVTGSEQYF,TGCAGTGCTAGTGTTACCGGAAGCGAGCAGTACTTC
TRBV20-1,TRBJ1-5,many,-,CSARDHRASNQPQHF,TGCAGTGCTAGAGATCACAGGGCGAGCAATCAGCCCCAGCATTTT
TRBV5-1,TRBJ2-1,many,TRBD2,CASRVAGGPNEQFF,TGCGCCAGCAGAGTAGCGGGAGGGCCCAATGAGCAGTTCTTC
TRBV3-1,TRBJ1-6,many,-,CASSQVAGASPLHF,TGTGCCAGCAGCCAAGTCGCCGGGGCATCACCCCTCCACTTT
TRBV6-2/TRBV6-3,TRBJ1-5,-,TRBD1,CASSRRDRHNQPQHF,TGTGCCAGCAGCCGACGGGACAGACATAATCAGCCCCAGCATTTT
TRBV18,TRBJ2-7,-,TRBD1,CASSLYRDSSKYF,TGTGCCAGCTCACTATACAGGGACAGTTCTAAGTACTTC
TRBV12-3/TRBV12-4,TRBJ1-1,many,-,CASSPGLGAFF,TGTGCCAGCAGCCCGGGCCTGGGAGCTTTCTTT
TRBV28,TRBJ2-7,many,-,CASSSAPYEQYF,TGTGCCAGCAGTTCCGCCCCCTACGAGCAGTACTTC
TRBV28,TRBJ2-5,many,TRBD1,CASSWTGALETQYF,TGTGCCAGCAGTTGGACAGGGGCATTGGAGACCCAGTACTTC
TRBV20-1,TRBJ2-5,many,-,CSARSLSGPAETQYF,TGCAGTGCTAGATCCCTCTCGGGACCTGCGGAGACCCAGTACTTC
TRBV5-1,TRBJ1-5,many,-,CASSSGIGNQPQHF,TGCGCCAGCAGTTCTGGGATTGGCAATCAGCCCCAGCATTTT
TRBV6-5,TRBJ2-7,many,TRBD2,CASSPRPGGTYEQYF,TGTGCCAGCAGCCCCCGACCGGGAGGTACCTACGAGCAGTACTTC
TRBV25-1,TRBJ2-7,many,-,CASSELAGYEQYF,TGTGCCAGCAGTGAATTAGCCGGCTACGAGCAGTACTTC
TRBV24-1,TRBJ2-6,-,TRBD2,CATSGGRTVPSGANVLTF,TGTGCCACTTCGGGAGGGAGGACAGTCCCCTCTGGGGCCAACGTCCTGACTTTC
TRBV2,TRBJ1-6,few,-,CASSPTSGQGNSPLHF,TGTGCCAGCAGTCCAACCTCAGGTCAAGGGAATTCACCCCTCCACTTT
TRBV3-1,TRBJ2-5,few,-,CASSQAYQETQYF,TGTGCCAGCAGCCAAGCCTACCAAGAGACCCAGTACTTC
TRBV28,TRBJ2-7,many,-,CASSPGNSLYEQYF,TGTGCCAGCAGTCCGGGGAACTCCCTCTACGAGCAGTACTTC
TRBV12-3/TRBV12-4,TRBJ2-7,many,-,CASCRGGFSYEQYF,TGTGCCAGCTGTCGGGGCGGATTTTCCTACGAGCAGTACTTC
TRBV19,TRBJ1-1,many,TRBD1,CASSPGTGANTEAFF,TGTGCCAGTAGTCCGGGGACAGGCGCTAACACTGAAGCTTTCTTT
TRBV9,TRBJ1-1,many,-,CASSVGSSTPEAFF,TGTGCCAGCAGCGTAGGTTCGTCGACTCCTGAAGCTTTCTTT
TRBV27,TRBJ2-7,many,-,CASSSSYHSYEQYF,TGTGCCAGCAGTTCAAGTTACCATTCTTACGAGCAGTACTTC
TRBV7-8,TRBJ2-4,many,-,CASSPDGENIQYF,TGTGCCAGCAGCCCCGACGGGGAAAACATTCAGTACTTC
TRBV20-1,TRBJ2-5,-,-,CSAEITGDETQYF,TGCAGTGCGGAGATTACGGGAGATGAGACCCAGTACTTC
TRBV7-3,TRBJ2-7,many,-,CASSRGIDYEQYF,TGTGCCAGCAGCAGGGGTATAGACTACGAGCAGTACTTC
TRBV20-1,TRBJ2-2,many,-,CSARLTGRITGELFF,TGCAGTGCTAGGCTGACAGGACGAATCACCGGGGAGCTGTTTTTT
TRBV5-4,TRBJ1-5,-,-,CASSFSWRSLGNQPQHF,TGTGCCAGCAGCTTTTCTTGGAGGAGTCTGGGCAATCAGCCCCAGCATTTT
TRBV10-3,TRBJ2-7,many,TRBD1,CATGGPTYEQYF,TGTGCGACAGGGGGCCCTACCTACGAGCAGTACTTC
TRBV4-1,TRBJ1-6,once,-,CASSQVKGIDSPLHF,TGCGCCAGCAGCCAAGTTAAGGGAATCGATTCACCCCTCCACTTT
TRBV15,TRBJ2-4,many,-,CATSNREGAKNIQYF,TGTGCCACCAGCAACAGGGAGGGAGCCAAAAACATTCAGTACTTC
TRBV4-1,TRBJ2-1,few,-,CASSHPTRNNEQFF,TGCGCCAGCAGCCACCCGACTAGAAACAATGAGCAGTTCTTC
TRBV6-1,TRBJ1-1,few,-,CASSERVAAEAFF,TGTGCCAGCAGTGAAAGGGTCGCGGCTGAAGCTTTCTTT
TRBV27,TRBJ1-6,many,TRBD1,CASSSTKPPWTGLENSPLHF,TGTGCCAGCAGTTCAACCAAACCCCCTTGGACAGGACTCGAAAATTCACCCCTCCACTTT
TRBV6-1,TRBJ2-7,many,-,CASSEAGRTYEQYF,TGTGCCAGCAGTGAAGCGGGTCGGACCTACGAGCAGTACTTC
TRBV19,TRBJ2-5,many,TRBD2,CASSRTSVEETQYF,TGTGCCAGTAGCCGGACTAGCGTGGAGGAGACCCAGTACTTC
TRBV12-3/TRBV12-4,TRBJ2-4,many,-,CASSLRSDGIRYF,TGTGCCAGCAGTCTCCGATCGGACGGCATACGGTACTTC
TRBV29-1,TRBJ1-3,many,TRBD1,CSVWGQNSGNTIYF,TGCAGCGTATGGGGACAGAACTCTGGAAACACCATATATTTT
TRBV30,TRBJ1-1,many,-,CAWISRQRFTEAFF,TGTGCCTGGATTTCCAGACAGAGATTCACTGAAGCTTTCTTT
TRBV7-8,TRBJ2-5,many,-,CASTRLRGQETQYF,TGTGCCAGCACTAGGCTCCGCGGGCAAGAGACCCAGTACTTC
TRBV30,TRBJ2-1,-,-,CAWIGAARSYNEQFF,TGTGCCTGGATTGGGGCGGCCCGTTCCTACAATGAGCAGTTCTTC
TRBV29-1,TRBJ1-2,many,-,CSVGDSGYGYTF,TGCAGCGTTGGAGACAGTGGCTATGGCTACACCTTC
TRBV6-1,TRBJ2-2,-,-,CASIHPRPGVAGELFF,TGTGCCAGCATCCATCCTCGTCCGGGAGTGGCCGGGGAGCTGTTTTTT
TRBV9,TRBJ2-7,many,-,CASSVDGRSGPEQYF,TGTGCCAGCAGCGTAGATGGCAGGTCAGGGCCCGAGCAGTACTTC
TRBV6-5,TRBJ1-1,-,-,CASSYGGRVGPEAFF,TGTGCCAGCAGTTACGGCGGCAGGGTAGGGCCTGAAGCTTTCTTT
TRBV19,TRBJ1-1,many,-,CASSIWTVAFF,TGTGCCAGTAGTATTTGGACAGTAGCTTTCTTT
TRBV19,TRBJ2-7,few,-,CASSTEGYEQYF,TGTGCCAGTTCCACCGAGGGCTACGAGCAGTACTTC
TRBV30,TRBJ2-4,-,-,CAWDKSGAKNIQYF,TGTGCCTGGGACAAGAGCGGAGCCAAAAACATTCAGTACTTC
TRBV5-1,TRBJ1-1,many,TRBD1,CASSLAGQGEAFF,TGCGCCAGCAGCTTGGCCGGACAGGGCGAAGCTTTCTTT
TRBV7-3,TRBJ1-1,many,-,CASSLSGGAGEAFF,TGTGCCAGCAGCTTATCGGGAGGGGCCGGTGAAGCTTTCTTT
TRBV5-1,TRBJ2-5,few,TRBD2,CASSLAGTRQETQYF,TGCGCCAGCAGCTTAGCCGGGACTAGACAAGAGACCCAGTACTTC
TRBV28,TRBJ1-5,few,TRBD1,CASSLGGTGGQPQHF,TGTGCCAGCAGTTTGGGAGGGACAGGGGGTCAGCCCCAGCATTTT
TRBV11-2,TRBJ2-5,many,TRBD2,CASSSRLAGGFGETQYF,TGTGCCAGCAGTTCCCGACTAGCGGGAGGGTTCGGAGAGACCCAGTACTTC
TRBV11-2,TRBJ2-4,-,-,CASSLRTGLAKNIQYF,TGTGCCAGCAGCTTGAGGACTGGTCTAGCCAAAAACATTCAGTACTTC
TRBV19,TRBJ1-2,many,-,CASSIDMGRLGGYTF,TGTGCCAGTAGTATCGACATGGGACGGCTCGGGGGCTACACCTTC
TRBV20-1,TRBJ1-2,many,-,CSAHDGEKGYTF,TGCAGTGCCCATGACGGGGAGAAAGGCTACACCTTC